The 7 T cell receptor beta chains listed next were all sequenced from one sample in a study of blood T cell repertoires in COVID-19. Repertoires were generated with immunoSEQ multiplex PCR, while TCRdb's copy carries only in-frame clones and drops some. The sample records under 500,000 clones, around 91% being singletons. The sequencing input was PBMCs or T cells enriched from blood (not recorded which). The receptor set was obtained from a man aged 30 to 45 who had recovered from COVID-19.

The gene calls are TRBV6-2 or TRBV6-3 and TRBJ2-7, with D tentatively TRBD2 (5 bases). CDR1 and CDR2 from the germline V gene are MNHEY and SVGEGT. The CDR3 has 11 amino acids. With 5 bases removed from V and 6 bases from J, the gap between germline ends came to 8 bases. CDR3 sequence (DNA): TGTGCCAGCAGTAATAGCGTCGAGCAGTACTTC. Protein: CASSNSVEQYF.

V gene TRBV19 combines with J gene TRBJ1-5; 7 positions agree with TRBD1. Germline loops: CDR1 LNHDA, CDR2 SQIVND (reference sequence). The V and J ends lost 4 bases and 1 base, in that order; junction bases with no gene match: 7. The CDR3 has 16 residues. CDR3 loop: CASSTLTGWSNQPQHF. The CDR3 region has the DNA TGTGCCAGTAGTACCTTGACAGGGTGGAGCAATCAGCCCCAGCATTTT.

The gene calls are TRBV5-1 and TRBJ2-7; TRBD1 matches at 8 bases. Germline assignment: CDR1 SGHRS and CDR2 YFSETQ. V dropped 1 base and J dropped 2; count of bases not matched to a gene: 8. The length of the CDR3 is 16 residues. DNA for the CDR3: TGCGCCAGCAGCTTGACGTTGGGACAGGTCCCCTACGAGCAGTACTTC. This sequence encodes CASSLTLGQVPYEQYF.

The rearrangement uses TRBV5-1 and TRBJ2-1; 7 bases align to TRBD2. Germline trimming cut 6 bases from V and 2 bases from J; bases unmatched to any gene: 5. This CDR3 spans 14 amino acids. CDR1 SGHRS and CDR2 YFSETQ come from the germline V gene. For the CDR3, the DNA is TGCGCCAGCAAAAGGCGGGAGACCTACAATGAGCAGTTCTTC. Translated, it gives CASKRRETYNEQFF. Based on the CDR3 plus reference TRBV5-1 and TRBJ2-1, the full variable domain is KAGVTQTPRYLIKTRGQQVTLSCSPISGHRSVSWYQQTPGQGLQFLFEYFSETQRNKGNFPGRFSGRQFSNSRSEMNVSTLELGDSALYLCASKRRETYNEQFFGPGTRLTVL.

The V gene is TRBV5-4, the J gene TRBJ1-4, with 7 bases fitting TRBD1. Germline CDR1 SGHNT, CDR2 YYREEE (reference sequence). This CDR3 comprises 14 residues. V dropped 2 bases and J dropped 6; count of bases not matched to a gene: 4. CDR3 in amino acids: CASSFEGADEKLFF. DNA of the CDR3: TGTGCCAGCAGCTTTGAGGGGGCGGATGAAAAACTGTTTTTT.

V is TRBV3-1 (or the pseudogene TRBV3-2) and J is TRBJ1-2, with D unclear. V was trimmed by 2 bases and J by 2 bases, leaving 12 bases between them. Germline loops: CDR1 LGHDT, CDR2 YNNKEL (reference sequence). The CDR3 runs 15 residues. The CDR3 nucleotides are TGTGCCAGCAGCCAACCGGAGGCCGGGAACTATGGCTACACCTTC. Translated, it gives CASSQPEAGNYGYTF.

This clone was observed a single time. The chain joins TRBV7-9 to TRBJ2-1; a possible D gene is TRBD2 (5 bases). The CDR3 sequence is 16 residues long. Trimming cost V 0 bases and J 5 bases, with 14 bases left between them. Germline CDR1 is SEHNR and CDR2 is FQNEAQ (reference sequence). This CDR3 reads CASSLALASSHNEQFF. In nucleotides, the CDR3 is TGTGCCAGCAGCTTAGCGCTCGCTAGCAGCCACAATGAGCAGTTCTTC.